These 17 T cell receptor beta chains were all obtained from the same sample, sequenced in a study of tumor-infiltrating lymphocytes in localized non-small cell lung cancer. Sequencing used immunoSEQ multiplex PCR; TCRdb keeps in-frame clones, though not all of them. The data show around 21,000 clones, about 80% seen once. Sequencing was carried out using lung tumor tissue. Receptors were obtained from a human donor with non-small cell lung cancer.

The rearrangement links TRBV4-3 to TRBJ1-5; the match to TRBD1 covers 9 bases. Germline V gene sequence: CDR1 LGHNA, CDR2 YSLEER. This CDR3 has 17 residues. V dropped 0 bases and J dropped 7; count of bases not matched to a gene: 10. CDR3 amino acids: CASSQDFGTGFPQPQHF. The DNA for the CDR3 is TGCGCCAGCAGCCAAGATTTTGGGACAGGGTTTCCACAGCCCCAGCATTTT.

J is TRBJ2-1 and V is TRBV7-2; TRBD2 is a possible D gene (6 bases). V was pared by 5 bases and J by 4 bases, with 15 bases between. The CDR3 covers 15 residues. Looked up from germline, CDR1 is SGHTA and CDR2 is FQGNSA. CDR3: CASSAVADPYNEQFF. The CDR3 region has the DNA TGTGCCAGCAGCGCAGTAGCGGATCCTTACAATGAGCAGTTCTTC. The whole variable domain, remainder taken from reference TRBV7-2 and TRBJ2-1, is GAGVSQSPSNKVTEKGKDVELRCDPISGHTALYWYRQSLGQGLEFLIYFQGNSAPDKSGLPSDRFSAERTGGSVSTLTIQRTQQEDSAVYLCASSAVADPYNEQFFGPGTRLTVL.

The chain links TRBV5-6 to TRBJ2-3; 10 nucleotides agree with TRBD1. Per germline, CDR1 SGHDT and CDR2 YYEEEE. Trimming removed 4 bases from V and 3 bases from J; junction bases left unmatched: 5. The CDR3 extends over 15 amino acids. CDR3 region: CASSIRTGGTDTQYF. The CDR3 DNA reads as TGTGCCAGCAGCATACGGACAGGGGGTACAGATACGCAGTATTTT.

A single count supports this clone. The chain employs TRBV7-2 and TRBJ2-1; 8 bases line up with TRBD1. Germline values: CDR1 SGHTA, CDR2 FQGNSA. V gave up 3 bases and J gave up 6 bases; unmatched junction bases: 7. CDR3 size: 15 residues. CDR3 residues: CASSFSRGPGNEQFF. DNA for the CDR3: TGTGCCAGCAGCTTTTCCAGGGGGCCTGGCAATGAGCAGTTCTTC.

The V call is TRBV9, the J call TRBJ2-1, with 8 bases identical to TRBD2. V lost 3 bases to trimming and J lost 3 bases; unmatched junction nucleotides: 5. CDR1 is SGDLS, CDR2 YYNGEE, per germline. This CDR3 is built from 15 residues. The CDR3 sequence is CASSDRTSSYNEQFF. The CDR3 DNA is TGTGCCAGCAGCGACCGGACTAGCAGCTACAATGAGCAGTTCTTC.

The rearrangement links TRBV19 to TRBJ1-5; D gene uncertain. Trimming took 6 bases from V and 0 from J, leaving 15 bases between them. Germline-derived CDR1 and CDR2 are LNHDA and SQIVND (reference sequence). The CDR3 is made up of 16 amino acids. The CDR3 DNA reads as TGTGCCAGTAGCGACCTGGGCGGCAGTAGCAATCAGCCCCAGCATTTT. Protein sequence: CASSDLGGSSNQPQHF.

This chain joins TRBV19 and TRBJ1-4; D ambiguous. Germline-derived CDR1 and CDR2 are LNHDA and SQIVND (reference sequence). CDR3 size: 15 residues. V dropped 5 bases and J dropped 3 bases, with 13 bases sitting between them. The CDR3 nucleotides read TGTGCCAGTAGTCGGGAGGTCCGGGCTAATGAAAAACTGTTTTTT. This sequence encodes CASSREVRANEKLFF.

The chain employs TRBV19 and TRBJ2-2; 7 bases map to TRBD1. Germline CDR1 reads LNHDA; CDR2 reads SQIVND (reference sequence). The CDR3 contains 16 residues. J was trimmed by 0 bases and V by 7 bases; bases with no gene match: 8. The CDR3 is CASTQGGAPNTGELFF. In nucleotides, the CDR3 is TGTGCCAGTACCCAAGGGGGCGCCCCGAACACCGGGGAGCTGTTTTTT.

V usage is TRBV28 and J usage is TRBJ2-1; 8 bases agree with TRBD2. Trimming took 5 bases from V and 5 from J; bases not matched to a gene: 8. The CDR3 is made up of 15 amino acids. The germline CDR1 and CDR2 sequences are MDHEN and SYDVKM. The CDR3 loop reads CASSPLGGRHNEQFF. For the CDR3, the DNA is TGTGCCAGCAGTCCTCTGGGCGGGAGGCACAATGAGCAGTTCTTC.

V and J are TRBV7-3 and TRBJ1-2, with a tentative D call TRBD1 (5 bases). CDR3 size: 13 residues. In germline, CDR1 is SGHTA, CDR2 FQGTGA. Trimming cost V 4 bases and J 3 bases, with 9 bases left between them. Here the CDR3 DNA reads TGTGCCAGCAGCTCCGGGGGGGACTATGGCTACACCTTC. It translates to CASSSGGDYGYTF.

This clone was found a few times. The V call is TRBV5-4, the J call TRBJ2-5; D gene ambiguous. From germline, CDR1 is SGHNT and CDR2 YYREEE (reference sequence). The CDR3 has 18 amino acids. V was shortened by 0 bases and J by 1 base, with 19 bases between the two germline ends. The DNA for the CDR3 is TGTGCCAGCAGCTTGGCCCCCCCGGGCGCTTATACCCAAGAGACCCAGTACTTC. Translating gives CASSLAPPGAYTQETQYF.

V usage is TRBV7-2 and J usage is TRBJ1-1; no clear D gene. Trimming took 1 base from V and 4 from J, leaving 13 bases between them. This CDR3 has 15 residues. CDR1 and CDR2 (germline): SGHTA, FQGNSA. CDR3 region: CASSLVGGLGTEAFF. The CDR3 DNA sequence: TGTGCCAGCAGCTTAGTGGGTGGGCTCGGCACTGAAGCTTTCTTT.

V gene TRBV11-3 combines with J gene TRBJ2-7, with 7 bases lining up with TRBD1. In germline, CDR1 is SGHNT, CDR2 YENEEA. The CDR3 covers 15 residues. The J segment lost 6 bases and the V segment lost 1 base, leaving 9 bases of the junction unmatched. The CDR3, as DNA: TGTGCCAGCAGCTTAGGTGGGACAGTTGGGGGCGAGCAGTACTTC. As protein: CASSLGGTVGGEQYF.

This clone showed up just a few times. The CDR3 DNA reads as TGTGCCAGTCCCTTAAGGGACACCTTCCTCAGTGAGCAGTACTTC. Translation: CASPLRDTFLSEQYF. The rearrangement joins TRBV5-3 to TRBJ2-7; maybe TRBD1 (6 bases). TRBV5-3 is placed among ORFs of uncertain function. V dropped 8 bases and J dropped 7 bases, with 25 bases sitting between them. CDR3 size: 15 residues.

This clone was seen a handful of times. The CDR3 sequence: CASQETQYF. CDR3 DNA: TGTGCCAGCCAAGAGACCCAGTACTTC. The V and J genes are TRBV27 and TRBJ2-5; D uncertain. This CDR3 is built from 9 residues. V lost 8 bases and J lost 2, with 0 bases in between. Germline values: CDR1 MNHEY, CDR2 SMNVEV (reference sequence).

CDR3 residues: CASSPRTATDTQYF. CDR3 in DNA: TGTGCCAGCAGCCCCAGGACGGCCACAGATACGCAGTATTTT. The chain employs TRBV11-2 and TRBJ2-3; D is unclear. Germline CDR1 is SGHAT and CDR2 is FQNNGV. The CDR3 consists of 14 residues. Trimming removed 5 bases at V and 2 bases at J, with 11 bases between.

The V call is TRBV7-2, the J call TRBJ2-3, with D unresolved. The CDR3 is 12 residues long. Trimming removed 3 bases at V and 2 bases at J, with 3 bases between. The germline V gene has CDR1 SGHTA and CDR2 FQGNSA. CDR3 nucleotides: TGTGCCAGCAGCTTGATCACAGATACGCAGTATTTT. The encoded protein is CASSLITDTQYF. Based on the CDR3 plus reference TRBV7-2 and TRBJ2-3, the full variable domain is GAGVSQSPSNKVTEKGKDVELRCDPISGHTALYWYRQSLGQGLEFLIYFQGNSAPDKSGLPSDRFSAERTGGSVSTLTIQRTQQEDSAVYLCASSLITDTQYFGPGTRLTVL.